This T cell receptor beta chain originates from a study of shared clonotypes between healthy human individuals (dated by TCRdb to about 2020). Turning to the overall study: Two women and a few men aged 18 to 49 years were included in the cohort. For each donor, CD4 naive and CD4 memory were each run on three plates, CD8 naive on two plates, and CD8 memory on one plate. To estimate repertoire size and how much clonotype sharing occurs between individuals, the study deeply sequenced the blood TCR repertoires of 4 to 6 healthy adults. To increase sequencing depth and limit assay-specific biases, TCR repertoire library preparation and sequencing were carried out by different laboratories using diverse techniques. Leukapheresis yielded between about 0.85 and 10 billion PBMCs per donor. Overall study results and their limits: Rarefaction of sorted-subset datasets indicated incomplete sequencing despite the large sequencing depth. Compared with non-shared clonotypes, clonotypes shared by all four sorted-subset donors had higher generation probabilities. When a few donors were compared, the shared fraction of clonotypes was around 4.6% for naive CD4, around 3.6% for naive CD8, 2.3% for memory CD4, and approximately 0.4% for memory CD8. Estimated clonotype richness was generally larger for naive than for memory subsets. The small number of donors limited the genetic and exposure-history diversity represented. Pairwise subsampling indicated that sequencing depth was expected to affect the degree of clonotype sharing among donors. Sampling was limited to blood, and TCR repertoires in tissue likely differ from TCR repertoires in blood.

Using the deep immunoSEQ assay, multiplex PCR amplified TCR CDR3 regions from genomic DNA. Genomic DNA extracted from each cell subset was distributed evenly over all wells of several immunoSEQ 96-well plates, and each plate served as one replicate. For sorted subsets, each replicate PCR was loaded with approximately 0.2 ug genomic DNA, equivalent to some 27,000 T cell genomes. Purified libraries were measured with a Qubit 3.0 fluorometer, size-checked on a Bioanalyzer 2100, and measured again with the KAPA Library Quantification kit. A separate single-read 150-cycle Illumina NextSeq 550 flow cell was used to sequence each immunoSEQ 96-well plate. In the original analysis: Because the immunoSEQ output included only junctional sequences and no quality scores, the filtering could not be the same as the filtering used for full-length reads. Sequences were annotated with PyIR, a Python wrapper for IgBLAST v1.9, using IMGT germline references to assign V/J genes and CDR3. Reads were filtered out if the reads had weak V/J assignments (E-value above 1e-6), no CDR3, stop codons, out-of-frame junctions, or ambiguous translated residues. A V3J clonotype was defined by an identical inferred V gene, J gene, and CDR3 amino acid sequence. Percentage overlap between repertoires was calculated by dividing the number of shared unique clonotypes by the size of the smaller repertoire. Three approaches were used to assess repertoire richness: RTK rarefaction, the Chao1 estimator, and Recon v2.1 estimates of unobserved clonotypes. Generation probabilities for all TCRbeta clonotypes obtained by the gDNA method from a handful of donors were computed using OLGA. Entries here come from immuneACCESS through TCRdb and include only in-frame sequences with V and J called. Some clones fail to appear in such tables; in the studies checked, an unresolved V gene covers under half of the shortfall, and the cause of the remainder is unknown. That table is the source of V, J and clone size, and D and trimming were worked out from the DNA. The table for this sample lists 450,000 to 700,000 clones; less than 97% of them were counted only once. Approximately 0.1% of the sample rests with the top ten.

CD8 naive samples were obtained by positive selection for CCR7 among CD45RO-negative cells, yielding a CD45RA+CCR7+ population from which TemRA cells were excluded. The donors were healthy, HIV-negative adults with no recently reported acute infections or vaccinations. Only Caucasian adults living in Nashville, Tennessee, USA were represented among the donors. Blood was collected by leukapheresis, and PBMCs were isolated by Ficoll-Histopaque density gradient centrifugation and then cryopreserved in liquid nitrogen vapor phase. Analytical flow cytometry was used to check the purity and quantity of every magnetically sorted T cell population. From each sorted fraction, genomic DNA was isolated and quantified by UV absorbance on a Nanodrop 2000c. The trim is 4 bases for V and 4 bases for J, with a gap of 20 bases between the germline ends. The CDR3 runs 16 amino acids, cysteine and phenylalanine included. The retained sequence is limited to the CDR3, 48 bases, with the frame set at the first base. CDR1 is given as SGHDT and CDR2 as YYEEEE, both from the germline V gene.

About this clone: What this receptor recognizes is not known. Base qualities are not at hand, and no much larger clone is one base apart.

This clonotype originated in a woman aged 30 to 39 in good health. Sample: naive CD8+ T cells sorted from blood. Interpreted using the paper, the cell subset or site label stands for: CD45RA+CCR7+. The chain is assembled from TRBV5-6 and TRBJ2-5, with TRBD1 as a weak D call on 6 bases. The CDR3 here reads CASSGSHREEIETQYF. The DNA is TGTGCCAGCAGCGGCTCCCACAGGGAAGAGATAGAGACCCAGTACTTC. Where the CDR3 stops, the reference TRBV5-6 and TRBJ2-5 genes take over; the full variable domain is DAGVTQSPTHLIKTRGQQVTLRCSPKSGHDTVSWYQQALGQGPQFIFQYYEEEERQRGNFPDRFSGHQFPNYSSELNVNALLLGDSALYLCASSGSHREEIETQYFGPGTRLLVL.